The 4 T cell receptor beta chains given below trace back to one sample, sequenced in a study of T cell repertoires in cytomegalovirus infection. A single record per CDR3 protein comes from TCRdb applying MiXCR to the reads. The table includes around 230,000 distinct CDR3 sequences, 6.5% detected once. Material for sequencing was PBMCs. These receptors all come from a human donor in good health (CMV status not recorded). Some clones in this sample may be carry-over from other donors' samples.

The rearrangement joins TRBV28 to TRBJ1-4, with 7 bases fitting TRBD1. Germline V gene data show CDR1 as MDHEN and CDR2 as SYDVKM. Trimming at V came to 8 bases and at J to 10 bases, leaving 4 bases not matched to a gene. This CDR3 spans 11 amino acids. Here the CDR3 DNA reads TGTGCCAGCCACTCAGGGGGAAAACTGTTTTTT. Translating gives CASHSGGKLFF.

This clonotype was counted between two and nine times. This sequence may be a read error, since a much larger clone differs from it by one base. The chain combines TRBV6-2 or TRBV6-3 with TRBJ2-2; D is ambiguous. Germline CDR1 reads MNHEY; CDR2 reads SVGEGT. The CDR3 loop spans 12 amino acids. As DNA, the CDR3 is TGTACCAGCAGTTTCGCCCGAGGGGAGCTGTTTTTT. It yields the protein CTSSFARGELFF.

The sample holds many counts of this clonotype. CDR3 loop: CASSFGGTGSNTEAFF. The CDR3 coding sequence is TGTGCCAGCAGCTTTGGTGGGACGGGGTCGAACACTGAAGCTTTCTTT. The chain has TRBV7-2 and TRBJ1-1, with a possible D match to TRBD1 (5 bases). CDR3 length: 16 residues. CDR1 and CDR2 from the germline V gene are SGHTA and FQGNSA. Trimming removed 3 bases from V and 1 base from J, with 15 bases in between.

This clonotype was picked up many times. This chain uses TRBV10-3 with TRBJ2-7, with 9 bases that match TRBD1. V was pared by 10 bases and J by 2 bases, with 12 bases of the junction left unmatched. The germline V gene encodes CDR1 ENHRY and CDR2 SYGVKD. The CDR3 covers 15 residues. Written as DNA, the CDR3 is TGTGCCACCGGCCAAGGACAGGGGACCACCTACGAGCAGTACTTC. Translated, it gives CATGQGQGTTYEQYF.